This T cell receptor (beta chain) was recorded in a study of blood T cell repertoires in COVID-19. Study overall: From T cells, B-cell-depleted T cells, or PBMCs came the material, which was cDNA or gDNA.

In the original processing: Estimates of nucleated cell counts were drawn from the amplification of reference gene primers. The protocol was immunoSEQ multiplex PCR, while the TCRdb copy is restricted to in-frame clones and leaves out a portion. That table furnishes V, J and clone size, whereas the DNA furnished D and trimming. The sample has 55,000 to 75,000 clones, more than 75% seen once. V was clipped by 8 bases and J by 7 bases; unmatched bases: 11. CDR3 length equals 13 residues. Germline V CDR1 and CDR2: SEHNR, FQNEAQ (reference sequence). Sequenced material: peripheral blood. The chain employs TRBV7-9 and TRBJ2-7; TRBD1 matches 7 bases. This clonotype originated in a human donor with active COVID-19. The donor label of this sample is uncertain. The CDR3 DNA reads as TGTGCCAGCCGACAGGGCCCCCCCGTGGAGCAGTACTTC. Protein product: CASRQGPPVEQYF.